The 20 T cell receptor beta chains in this list originate from one sample, sequenced in a study of blood T cell repertoires in COVID-19. Method: immunoSEQ multiplex PCR; TCRdb's copy keeps in-frame clones and lacks some. Among 140,000 to 150,000 clones, about 85% were seen once, and the ten largest hold around two fifths. The material sequenced was peripheral blood. Receptors originate from a human donor in a cohort sampled during active COVID-19.

The rearrangement uses TRBV6-5 and TRBJ1-1; tentative D call: TRBD1 (5 bases). From germline, CDR1 is MNHEY and CDR2 SVGAGI. V lost 10 bases to trimming and J lost 0 bases, with 12 bases between them. This CDR3 has 13 residues. The CDR3 protein is CATMTALNTEAFF. CDR3 sequence (DNA): TGTGCCACCATGACAGCGTTGAACACTGAAGCTTTCTTT.

This chain connects TRBV19 to TRBJ2-2; 8 nucleotides match TRBD1. Trimming removed 7 bases from V and 7 bases from J; junction bases left unmatched: 5. Germline-derived CDR1 and CDR2 are LNHDA and SQIVND (reference sequence). The CDR3 is made up of 13 amino acids. CDR3 in amino acids: CASNAGGIGELFF. In nucleotides, the CDR3 is TGTGCCAGTAATGCAGGGGGCATCGGGGAGCTGTTTTTT.

The chain recombines TRBV7-6 with TRBJ2-2; D is possibly TRBD2 (5 bases). The length of the CDR3 is 16 residues. The germline V and J ends were trimmed by 2 bases and 2 bases, with 12 bases remaining between them. Germline CDR1 and CDR2: SGHVS and FNYEAQ. The CDR3 protein is CASSLLPGINTGELFF. In DNA form, the CDR3 reads TGTGCCAGCAGCTTACTACCGGGGATAAACACCGGGGAGCTGTTTTTT.

The chain carries TRBV11-3 and TRBJ1-1; D is unclear. CDR1 is SGHNT, CDR2 YENEEA, per germline. The V end was cut by 4 bases, the J end by 1 base, with 7 bases between. This CDR3 contains 13 residues. CDR3 nucleotide sequence: TGTGCCAGCAGCTCCTCGAGGAACACTGAAGCTTTCTTT. Protein: CASSSSRNTEAFF. Based on the CDR3 plus reference TRBV11-3 and TRBJ1-1, the full variable domain is EAGVVQSPRYKIIEKKQPVAFWCNPISGHNTLYWYLQNLGQGPELLIRYENEEAVDDSQLPKDRFSAERLKGVDSTLKIQPAELGDSAVYLCASSSSRNTEAFFGQGTRLTVV.

The CDR3 loop reads CSVVSPQRGFQGTGELFF. CDR3 nucleotides: TGCAGCGTTGTTTCCCCTCAGCGGGGGTTCCAGGGGACCGGGGAGCTGTTTTTT. The rearrangement links TRBV29-1 to TRBJ2-2, with 8 bases identical to TRBD2. The length of the CDR3 is 18 residues. CDR1 and CDR2 from the germline V gene are SQVTM and ANQGSEA. Trimming cost V 4 bases and J 5 bases; bases outside gene matches: 18.

The V and J genes are TRBV7-2 and TRBJ1-2; D perhaps matches TRBD1 (5 bases). CDR3 length: 15 residues. CDR1 and CDR2 (germline): SGHTA, FQGNSA. V lost 0 bases, J lost 8 bases, and 16 bases lay in between. In DNA form, the CDR3 reads TGTGCCAGCAGCTTAGCGGGTTGGCAGGGTGAAGGCTACACCTTC. Translating it yields CASSLAGWQGEGYTF.

The sample holds one count of this clone. The chain joins TRBV28 to TRBJ1-5; 8 bases align to TRBD1. Germline lookup yields CDR1 MDHEN and CDR2 SYDVKM. CDR3 length equals 16 residues. V lost 5 bases to trimming and J lost 4 bases; unmatched junction nucleotides: 10. The CDR3: CASSPRQGRSNQPQHF. CDR3 bases: TGTGCCAGCAGTCCCCGACAGGGGAGGTCGAATCAGCCCCAGCATTTT.

This clone has only a few counts. This chain uses TRBV19 with TRBJ2-7; 8 bases are shared with TRBD1. Germline values: CDR1 LNHDA, CDR2 SQIVND (reference sequence). V lost 1 base, J lost 4 bases, and 6 bases stayed unmatched. The CDR3 has 15 amino acids. The CDR3: CASSIGWQGAYEQYF. CDR3 coding DNA: TGTGCCAGTAGTATAGGGTGGCAGGGGGCTTACGAGCAGTACTTC.

The V gene is TRBV5-6, the J gene TRBJ1-2; 8 bases fit TRBD1. Germline V CDR1 and CDR2: SGHDT, YYEEEE. The ends lost 4 bases at V and 1 base at J; junction bases unmatched: 3. The CDR3 spans 14 residues. CDR3 loop: CASSQDRVNYGYTF. CDR3 nucleotide sequence: TGTGCCAGCAGCCAGGACAGGGTTAACTATGGCTACACCTTC.

The chain recombines TRBV11-2 with TRBJ2-5, with D tentatively TRBD2 (6 bases). Per germline, CDR1 SGHAT and CDR2 FQNNGV. There are 15 residues in the CDR3. V shed 0 bases and J shed 4 bases, with 12 bases lying between them. CDR3 loop: CASSLDPGRGETQYF. CDR3 coding DNA: TGTGCCAGCAGCTTAGATCCGGGGCGGGGAGAGACCCAGTACTTC.

This chain uses TRBV7-6 with TRBJ2-7; maybe TRBD1 (6 bases). Deletions cut 5 bases from V and 0 bases from J, with 14 bases between. The CDR3 totals 15 residues. From germline, CDR1 is SGHVS and CDR2 FNYEAQ. CDR3 protein: CASSHPDSFSYEQYF. The CDR3 nucleotides are TGTGCCAGCAGCCACCCGGACAGTTTCTCCTACGAGCAGTACTTC.

The chain couples TRBV7-8 to TRBJ2-7; D is possibly TRBD1 (7 bases). Trimming removed 6 bases at V and 4 bases at J, with 13 bases between. Germline V CDR1 and CDR2: SGHVS, FQNEAQ. CDR3 length: 13 residues. Here the CDR3 DNA reads TGTGCCAGCAGTCAGGGGGGAGGTTACGAGCAGTACTTC. This codes for CASSQGGGYEQYF.

The gene calls are TRBV6-5 and TRBJ2-5; D not certain. This CDR3 is built from 14 residues. Deletions cut 0 bases from V and 5 bases from J, with 10 bases between. In germline, CDR1 is MNHEY, CDR2 SVGAGI. This chain's CDR3 is CASSYSGGWETQYF. The CDR3 DNA reads TGTGCCAGCAGTTACTCTGGCGGCTGGGAGACCCAGTACTTC.

The gene calls are TRBV9 and TRBJ1-1; D is unresolved. The CDR3 spans 14 residues. V lost 2 bases, J lost 4 bases, and 12 bases lay in between. Germline CDR1 reads SGDLS; CDR2 reads YYNGEE. DNA of the CDR3: TGTGCCAGCAGCGTGACGGGTTCGAGCACTGAAGCTTTCTTT. Protein: CASSVTGSSTEAFF.

This rearrangement joins TRBV6-6 to TRBJ2-1, with D possibly being TRBD1 (6 bases). This CDR3 spans 16 amino acids. Germline CDR1 and CDR2: MNHNY and SVGAGI (reference sequence). The V and J ends lost 2 bases and 5 bases respectively, with 16 bases between them. The CDR3 loop reads CASSYLGGQVHNEQFF. CDR3 DNA: TGTGCCAGCAGTTACCTTGGGGGACAAGTCCACAATGAGCAGTTCTTC.

This clone is a singleton in its sample. V gene TRBV30 combines with J gene TRBJ2-5, with 9 nucleotides matching TRBD2. Per germline, CDR1 GTSNPN and CDR2 SVGIG (reference sequence). Germline trimming cut 2 bases from V and 5 bases from J; bases unmatched to any gene: 9. The CDR3 length is 15 residues. This chain's CDR3 is CAWSRGSGGLETQYF. The CDR3 coding sequence is TGTGCCTGGAGTCGTGGTAGCGGGGGCCTGGAGACCCAGTACTTC.

The CDR3 here is CASSPPGRGTNTEAFF. CDR3 nucleotide sequence: TGTGCCAGCTCACCACCGGGCAGGGGGACGAACACTGAAGCTTTCTTT. The V and J genes are TRBV18 and TRBJ1-1; 7 bases line up with TRBD1. CDR1 and CDR2 (germline): KGHSH, LQKENI. V lost 0 bases to trimming and J lost 1 base; unmatched junction nucleotides: 5. This CDR3 has 16 amino acids.

The chain joins TRBV7-2 to TRBJ1-1; tentative D call: TRBD1 (6 bases). Deletions cut 6 bases from V and 6 bases from J, with 11 bases between. Per germline, CDR1 SGHTA and CDR2 FQGNSA. The CDR3 consists of 12 residues. CDR3 in amino acids: CASSTWGPEAFF. In DNA, the CDR3 is TGTGCCAGCAGTACCTGGGGGCCTGAAGCTTTCTTT. The complete variable domain, with remaining parts taken from reference TRBV7-2 and TRBJ1-1, reads GAGVSQSPSNKVTEKGKDVELRCDPISGHTALYWYRQSLGQGLEFLIYFQGNSAPDKSGLPSDRFSAERTGGSVSTLTIQRTQQEDSAVYLCASSTWGPEAFFGQGTRLTVV.

The rearrangement links TRBV6-5 to TRBJ2-3; a possible D gene is TRBD2 (7 bases). V dropped 6 bases and J dropped 6 bases, with 16 bases sitting between them. The CDR3 loop spans 14 amino acids. CDR1 and CDR2 (germline): MNHEY, SVGAGI. The DNA of the CDR3 is TGTGCCAGCAGCACGGGGGGCAGTAGGGATACGCAGTATTTT. This gives the protein CASSTGGSRDTQYF.

V and J are TRBV7-9 and TRBJ1-4; a weak D match, TRBD1 (5 bases). This CDR3 spans 17 amino acids. Germline V gene lookup returns CDR1 SEHNR and CDR2 FQNEAQ (reference sequence). V lost 2 bases to trimming and J lost 3 bases, with 16 bases between them. CDR3 sequence reads: CASSLPGVGKANEKLFF. The CDR3 coding sequence is TGTGCCAGCAGCTTACCGGGGGTGGGGAAGGCTAATGAAAAACTGTTTTTT. The full variable domain, with the rest looked up from reference TRBV7-9 and TRBJ1-4, is DTGVSQNPRHKITKRGQNVTFRCDPISEHNRLYWYRQTLGQGPEFLTYFQNEAQLEKSRLLSDRFSAERPKGSFSTLEIQRTEQGDSAMYLCASSLPGVGKANEKLFFGSGTQLSVL.